Here is one TCR beta chain with its context. The entry originates in a study of blood T cell repertoires in COVID-19. Study-wide context: Acute-phase and convalescent COVID-19 samples originated in the United States, Italy and Spain. The analysed material was cDNA or gDNA that came from T cells, B-cell-depleted T cells, or PBMCs.

Sequencing used immunoSEQ multiplex PCR; TCRdb keeps in-frame clones, though not all of them. The sample has about 160,000 clones, approximately 82% seen once; the top ten hold 20% to 25%. CDR3 length equals 15 residues. The junction had 3 bases not matched to a gene; V was cut back by 1 base and J by 5 bases. The germline gives CDR1 LGHNT, CDR2 FRNRAP. The sequenced sample consisted of peripheral blood. The sequence was collected from a woman over 75 with acute or convalescent COVID-19. The V gene is TRBV12-5, the J gene TRBJ2-2; 8 nucleotides line up with TRBD2. CDR3 in amino acids: CASGLGLALTGELFF. CDR3 in DNA: TGTGCTAGTGGTTTGGGACTAGCGTTGACCGGGGAGCTGTTTTTT.